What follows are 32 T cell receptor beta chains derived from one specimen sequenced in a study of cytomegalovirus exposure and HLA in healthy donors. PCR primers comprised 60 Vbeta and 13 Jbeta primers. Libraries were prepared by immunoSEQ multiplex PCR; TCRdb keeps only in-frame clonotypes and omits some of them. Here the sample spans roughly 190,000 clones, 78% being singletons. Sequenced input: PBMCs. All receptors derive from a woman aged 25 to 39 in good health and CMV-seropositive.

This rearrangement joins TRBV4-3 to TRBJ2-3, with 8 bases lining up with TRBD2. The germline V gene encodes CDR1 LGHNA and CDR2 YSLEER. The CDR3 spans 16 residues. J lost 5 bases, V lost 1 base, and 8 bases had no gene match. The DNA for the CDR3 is TGCGCCAGCAGCCAAGCACCGGGACTAGGTGTAGATACGCAGTATTTT. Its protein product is CASSQAPGLGVDTQYF.

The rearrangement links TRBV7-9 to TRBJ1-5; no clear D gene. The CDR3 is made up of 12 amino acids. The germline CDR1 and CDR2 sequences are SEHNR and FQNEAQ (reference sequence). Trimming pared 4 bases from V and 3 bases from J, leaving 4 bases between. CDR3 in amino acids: CASSSNNQPQHF. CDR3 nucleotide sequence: TGTGCCAGCAGCTCAAACAATCAGCCCCAGCATTTT.

Here the CDR3 reads CASRRLAQGAPNYGYTF. In DNA, the CDR3 is TGCGCCAGCAGACGACTTGCACAGGGGGCCCCTAACTATGGCTACACCTTC. The chain uses TRBV4-1 and TRBJ1-2, with 9 bases lining up with TRBD1. This CDR3 spans 17 amino acids. Germline CDR1 MGHRA, CDR2 YSYEKL. V was clipped by 6 bases and J by 0 bases; unmatched bases: 11.

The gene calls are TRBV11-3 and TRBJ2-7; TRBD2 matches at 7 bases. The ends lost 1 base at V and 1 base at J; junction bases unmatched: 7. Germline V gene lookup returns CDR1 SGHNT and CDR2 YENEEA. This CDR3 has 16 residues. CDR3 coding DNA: TGTGCCAGCAGCTTAGCAGGCGGGGGAGCATCCTACGAGCAGTACTTC. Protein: CASSLAGGGASYEQYF.

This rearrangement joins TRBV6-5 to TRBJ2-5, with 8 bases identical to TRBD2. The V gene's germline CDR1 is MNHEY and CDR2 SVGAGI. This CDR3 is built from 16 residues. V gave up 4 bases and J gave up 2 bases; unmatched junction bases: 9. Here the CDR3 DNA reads TGTGCCAGCAGTTCCCTTGGTAGCGGGGTACAAGAGACCCAGTACTTC. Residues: CASSSLGSGVQETQYF.

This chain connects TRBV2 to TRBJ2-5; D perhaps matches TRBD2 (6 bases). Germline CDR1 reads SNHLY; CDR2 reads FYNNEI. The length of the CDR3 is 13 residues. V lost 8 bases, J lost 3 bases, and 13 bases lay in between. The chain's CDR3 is CASGASAEETQYF. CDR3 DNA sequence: TGTGCCAGCGGAGCTAGCGCGGAAGAGACCCAGTACTTC.

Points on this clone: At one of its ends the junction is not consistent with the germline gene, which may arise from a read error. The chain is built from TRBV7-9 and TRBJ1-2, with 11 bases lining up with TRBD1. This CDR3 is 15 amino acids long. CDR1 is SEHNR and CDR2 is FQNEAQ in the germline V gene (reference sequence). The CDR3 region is CSSRDGQGARHGYTF. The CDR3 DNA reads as TGTTCCAGCAGAGATGGACAGGGGGCGAGGCATGGCTACACCTTC. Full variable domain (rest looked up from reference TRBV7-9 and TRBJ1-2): DTGVSQNPRHKITKRGQNVTFRCDPISEHNRLYWYRQTLGQGPEFLTYFQNEAQLEKSRLLSDRFSAERPKGSFSTLEIQRTEQGDSAMYLCSSRDGQGARHGYTFGSGTRLTVV.

The CDR3 reads CASGVSTQNTEAFF. In nucleotides, the CDR3 is TGTGCTAGTGGGGTATCGACACAGAACACTGAAGCTTTCTTT. V gene TRBV12-5 combines with J gene TRBJ1-1; D is uncertain. The germline V gene has CDR1 LGHNT and CDR2 FRNRAP. The CDR3 length is 14 residues. V gave up 6 bases and J gave up 1 base, with 12 bases separating them. The complete variable domain, with remaining parts taken from reference TRBV12-5 and TRBJ1-1, reads DARVTQTPRHKVTEMGQEVTMRCQPILGHNTVFWYRQTMMQGLELLAYFRNRAPLDDSGMPKDRFSAEMPDATLATLKIQPSEPRDSAVYFCASGVSTQNTEAFFGQGTRLTVV.

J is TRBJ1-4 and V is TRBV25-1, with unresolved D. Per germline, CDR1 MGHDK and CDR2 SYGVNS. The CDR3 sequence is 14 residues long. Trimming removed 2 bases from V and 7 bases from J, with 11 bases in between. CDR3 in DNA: TGTGCCAGCAGTGAAGGAGCGTTGGTTGAAAAACTGTTTTTT. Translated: CASSEGALVEKLFF.

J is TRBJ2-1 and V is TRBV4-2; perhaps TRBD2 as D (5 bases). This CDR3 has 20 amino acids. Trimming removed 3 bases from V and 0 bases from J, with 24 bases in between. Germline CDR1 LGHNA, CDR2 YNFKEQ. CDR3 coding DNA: TGTGCCAGCAGCCAGTCATTCTATGGGAGCGGAGCGGACTCCTACAATGAGCAGTTCTTC. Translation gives CASSQSFYGSGADSYNEQFF.

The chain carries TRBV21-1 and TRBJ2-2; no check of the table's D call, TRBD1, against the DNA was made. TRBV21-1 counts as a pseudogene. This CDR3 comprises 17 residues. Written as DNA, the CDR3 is TGTGCCAGCAGGATACAGGGATGGGCGCGGTACACCGGGGAGCTGTTTTTT. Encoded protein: CASRIQGWARYTGELFF.

The DNA of the CDR3 is TGTGCCAGCAGTTACTCCGGGGGAGATGGCGAGCAGTACTTC. Amino acids: CASSYSGGDGEQYF. The genes are TRBV6-5 and TRBJ2-7; tentatively, D is TRBD2 (6 bases). The CDR3 extends over 14 amino acids. Germline CDR1 MNHEY, CDR2 SVGAGI. V lost 0 bases and J 6 bases, leaving 12 bases between the germline ends.

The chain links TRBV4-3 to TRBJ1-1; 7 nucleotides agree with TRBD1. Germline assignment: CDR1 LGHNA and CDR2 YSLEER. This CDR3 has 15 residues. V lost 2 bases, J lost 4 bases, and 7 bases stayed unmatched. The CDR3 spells CASSQPDRDGTEAFF. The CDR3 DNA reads TGCGCCAGCAGCCAACCCGACAGGGACGGCACTGAAGCTTTCTTT.

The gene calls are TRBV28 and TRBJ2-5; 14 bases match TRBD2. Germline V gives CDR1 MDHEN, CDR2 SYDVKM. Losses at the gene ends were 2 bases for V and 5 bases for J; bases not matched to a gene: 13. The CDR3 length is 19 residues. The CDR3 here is CASSLTPSGLAGAGETQYF. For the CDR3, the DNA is TGTGCCAGCAGTTTAACCCCCTCGGGACTAGCGGGAGCCGGTGAGACCCAGTACTTC.

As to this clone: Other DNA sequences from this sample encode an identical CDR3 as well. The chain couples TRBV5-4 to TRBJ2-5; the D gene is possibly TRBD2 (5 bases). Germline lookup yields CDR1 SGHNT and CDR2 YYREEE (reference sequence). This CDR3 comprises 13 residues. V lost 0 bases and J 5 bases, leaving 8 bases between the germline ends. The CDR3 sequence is CASSLVGEETQYF. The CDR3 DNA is TGTGCCAGCAGCTTGGTTGGGGAGGAGACCCAGTACTTC.

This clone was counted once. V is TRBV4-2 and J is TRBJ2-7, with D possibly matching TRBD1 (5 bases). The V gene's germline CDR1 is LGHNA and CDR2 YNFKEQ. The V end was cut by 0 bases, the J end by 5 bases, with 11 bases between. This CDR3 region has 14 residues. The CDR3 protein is CASSQDRPGHEQYF. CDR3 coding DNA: TGTGCCAGCAGCCAAGATAGGCCAGGGCACGAGCAGTACTTC.

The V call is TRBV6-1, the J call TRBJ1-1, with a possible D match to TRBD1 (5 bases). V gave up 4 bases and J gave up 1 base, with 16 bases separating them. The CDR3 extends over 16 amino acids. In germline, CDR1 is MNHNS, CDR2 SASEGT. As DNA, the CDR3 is TGTGCCAGCAGTGGAGATTTATACAGGCCGAACACTGAAGCTTTCTTT. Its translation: CASSGDLYRPNTEAFF.

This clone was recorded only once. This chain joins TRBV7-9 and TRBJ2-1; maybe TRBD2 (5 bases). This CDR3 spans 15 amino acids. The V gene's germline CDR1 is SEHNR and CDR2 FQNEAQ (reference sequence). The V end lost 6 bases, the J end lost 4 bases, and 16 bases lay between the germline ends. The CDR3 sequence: CASREADVGYNEQFF. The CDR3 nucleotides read TGTGCCAGCAGGGAAGCGGATGTGGGTTACAATGAGCAGTTCTTC.

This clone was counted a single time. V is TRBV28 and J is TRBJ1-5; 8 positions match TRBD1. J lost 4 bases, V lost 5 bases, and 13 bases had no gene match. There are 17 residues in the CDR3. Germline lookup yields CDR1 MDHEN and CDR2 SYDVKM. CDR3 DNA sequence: TGTGCCAGCAGTCTCCCATCCGGGACAGGAGAGAATCAGCCCCAGCATTTT. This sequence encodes CASSLPSGTGENQPQHF.

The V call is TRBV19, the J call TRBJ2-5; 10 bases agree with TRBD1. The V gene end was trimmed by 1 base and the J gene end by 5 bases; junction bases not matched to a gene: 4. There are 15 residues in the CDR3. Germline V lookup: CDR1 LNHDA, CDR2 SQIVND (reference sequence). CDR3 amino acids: CASSIGAGQGETQYF. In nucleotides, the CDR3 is TGTGCCAGTAGTATAGGAGCGGGACAGGGGGAGACCCAGTACTTC.

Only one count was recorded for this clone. This chain's CDR3 is CASSTGGDTQYF. The CDR3 DNA sequence: TGTGCCAGTAGTACGGGAGGAGATACGCAGTATTTT. This chain joins TRBV19 and TRBJ2-3; 7 nucleotides line up with TRBD2. Germline V gene data show CDR1 as LNHDA and CDR2 as SQIVND (reference sequence). The CDR3 contains 12 residues. After removal of 4 bases from V and 5 bases from J, the junction contained 0 bases not matched to a gene.

Here the CDR3 reads CASSDRTVSTDTQYF. The CDR3 coding sequence is TGTGCCAGCAGCGATAGGACAGTCAGCACAGATACGCAGTATTTT. J is TRBJ2-3 and V is TRBV9; the D gene is possibly TRBD1 (6 bases). The CDR3 runs to 15 residues. Germline lookup yields CDR1 SGDLS and CDR2 YYNGEE. V lost 3 bases and J 0 bases, leaving 11 bases between the germline ends.

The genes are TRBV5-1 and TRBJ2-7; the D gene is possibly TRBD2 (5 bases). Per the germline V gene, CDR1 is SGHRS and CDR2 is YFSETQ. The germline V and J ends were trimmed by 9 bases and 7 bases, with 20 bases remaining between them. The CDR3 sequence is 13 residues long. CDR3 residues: CATLQRSTGEQYF. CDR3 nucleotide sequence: TGCGCCACCCTTCAGCGGTCTACTGGGGAGCAGTACTTC. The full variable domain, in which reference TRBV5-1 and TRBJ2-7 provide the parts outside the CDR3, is KAGVTQTPRYLIKTRGQQVTLSCSPISGHRSVSWYQQTPGQGLQFLFEYFSETQRNKGNFPGRFSGRQFSNSRSEMNVSTLELGDSALYLCATLQRSTGEQYFGPGTRLTVT.

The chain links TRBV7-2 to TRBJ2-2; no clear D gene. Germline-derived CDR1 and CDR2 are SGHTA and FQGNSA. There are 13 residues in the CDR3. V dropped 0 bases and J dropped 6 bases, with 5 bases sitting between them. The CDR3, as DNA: TGTGCCAGCAGCTTAGCAAAGCCCGGGGAGCTGTTTTTT. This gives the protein CASSLAKPGELFF. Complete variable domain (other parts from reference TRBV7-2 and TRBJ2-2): GAGVSQSPSNKVTEKGKDVELRCDPISGHTALYWYRQSLGQGLEFLIYFQGNSAPDKSGLPSDRFSAERTGGSVSTLTIQRTQQEDSAVYLCASSLAKPGELFFGEGSRLTVL.

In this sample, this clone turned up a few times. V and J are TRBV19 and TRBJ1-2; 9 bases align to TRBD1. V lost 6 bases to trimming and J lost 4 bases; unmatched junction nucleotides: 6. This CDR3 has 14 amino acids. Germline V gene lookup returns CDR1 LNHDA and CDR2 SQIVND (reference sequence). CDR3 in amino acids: CASSGTGYGYGYTF. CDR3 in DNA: TGTGCCAGTAGCGGGACAGGGTACGGCTATGGCTACACCTTC.

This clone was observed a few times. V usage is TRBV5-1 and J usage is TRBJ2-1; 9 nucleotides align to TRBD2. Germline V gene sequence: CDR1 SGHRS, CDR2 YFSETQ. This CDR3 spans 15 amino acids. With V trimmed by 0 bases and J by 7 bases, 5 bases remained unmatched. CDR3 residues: CASSLGSAGGNEQFF. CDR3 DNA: TGCGCCAGCAGCTTGGGCAGTGCGGGGGGGAATGAGCAGTTCTTC.

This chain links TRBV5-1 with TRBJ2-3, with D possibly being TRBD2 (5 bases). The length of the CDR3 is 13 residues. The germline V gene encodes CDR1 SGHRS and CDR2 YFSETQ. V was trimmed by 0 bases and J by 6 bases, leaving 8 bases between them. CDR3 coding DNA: TGCGCCAGCAGCTTGGCCGGGGATGATACGCAGTATTTT. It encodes CASSLAGDDTQYF.

The CDR3 DNA is TGTGCCAGCTCACCCGCGCAGGGGATTGAAGCTTTCTTT. It yields the protein CASSPAQGIEAFF. The chain couples TRBV18 to TRBJ1-1, with D possibly matching TRBD1 (6 bases). Germline V gene lookup returns CDR1 KGHSH and CDR2 LQKENI. The CDR3 consists of 13 residues. Trimming took off 3 bases at V and 7 bases at J, with 12 bases between the two ends.

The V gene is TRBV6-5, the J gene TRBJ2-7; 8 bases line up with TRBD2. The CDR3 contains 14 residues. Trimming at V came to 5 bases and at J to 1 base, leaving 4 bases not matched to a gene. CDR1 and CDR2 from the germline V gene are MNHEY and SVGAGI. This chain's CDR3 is CASSERERSYEQYF. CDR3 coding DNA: TGTGCCAGCAGTGAGCGGGAGAGGTCCTACGAGCAGTACTTC.

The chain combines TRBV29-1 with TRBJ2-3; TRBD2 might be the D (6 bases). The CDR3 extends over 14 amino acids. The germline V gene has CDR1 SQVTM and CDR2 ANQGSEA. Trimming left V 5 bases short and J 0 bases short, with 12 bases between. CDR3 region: CSVLGLSSTDTQYF. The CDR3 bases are TGCAGCGTTCTGGGACTCTCTAGCACAGATACGCAGTATTTT.

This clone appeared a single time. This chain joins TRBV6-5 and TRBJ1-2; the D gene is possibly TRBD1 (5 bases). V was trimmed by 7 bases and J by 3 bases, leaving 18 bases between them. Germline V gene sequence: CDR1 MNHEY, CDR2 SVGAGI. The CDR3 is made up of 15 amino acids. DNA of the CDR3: TGTGCCAGCACCTCAAGTGGGGCGACGGACTATGGCTACACCTTC. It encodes CASTSSGATDYGYTF.

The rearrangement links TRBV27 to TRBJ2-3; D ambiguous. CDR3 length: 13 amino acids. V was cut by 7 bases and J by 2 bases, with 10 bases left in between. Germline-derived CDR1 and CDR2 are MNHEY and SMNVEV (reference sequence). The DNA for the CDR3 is TGTGCCAGCATCCTACCATCCACAGATACGCAGTATTTT. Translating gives CASILPSTDTQYF.